Included here is one T cell receptor (beta chain) sequence, with context. Antigen unknown. The record originates from a study of radiotherapy plus CTLA-4 blockade in lung cancer. About the study: Among patients, about 17% showed objective responses, and approximately 31% had disease control.

This CDR3 has 18 amino acids. CDR1 is SGHKS, CDR2 YYEKEE, per germline (reference sequence). The J segment lost 1 base and the V segment lost 4 bases, leaving 17 bases of the junction unmatched. Regarding the study as a whole: How blood T cell clones changed early, along with interferon-beta, reportedly forecast response best.

Sequencing was performed with immunoSEQ multiplex PCR; in TCRdb, only in-frame clones are kept and a portion is missing. Among about 93,000 clones listed, around nine tenths were seen once. The clonotype was recovered from a human donor with non-small cell lung cancer that progressed on radiotherapy plus ipilimumab. The sample here was peripheral blood, taken from a patient treated with radiotherapy plus ipilimumab. The rearrangement uses TRBV5-5 and TRBJ2-7, with 7 bases matching TRBD1. The CDR3 region has the DNA TGTGCCAGCAGCCGATTGAACAGAGACAGGGTGACATCCTACGAGCAGTACTTC. It translates to CASSRLNRDRVTSYEQYF.